Listed below are T cell receptor beta chains from one sample, sequenced in a study of blood T cell repertoires in COVID-19. Using immunoSEQ multiplex PCR, the repertoire was profiled, and TCRdb retains in-frame clones only, with some absent. The sample comprises around 41,000 clones, approximately 85% of which are singletons, and approximately 14% rests with the top ten. The sample was peripheral blood. The receptor set was obtained from a human donor in a cohort sampled during active COVID-19. Both conserved end residues are part of each CDR3. Each record gives: D gene, J gene, clone size, V gene, CDR3 protein, CDR3 DNA. D genes are given only for firm matches. The size entry is marked missing in some rows and otherwise reads once, few, many or a size class.

D: TRBD2; J: TRBJ2-1; size: NA; V: TRBV5-1; CDR3: CASLAGRWGEEQFF; DNA: TGCGCCAGCCTAGCGGGTCGATGGGGCGAGGAGCAGTTCTTC
D: TRBD1; J: TRBJ1-4; size: NA; V: TRBV5-1; CDR3: CASSSSQGANEKLFF; DNA: TGCGCCAGCAGCAGCTCTCAGGGGGCTAATGAAAAACTGTTTTTT
D: TRBD1; J: TRBJ2-7; size: once; V: TRBV19; CDR3: CASSARDRGSYEQYF; DNA: TGTGCCAGTAGTGCCCGGGACAGGGGGTCCTACGAGCAGTACTTC
D: NA; J: TRBJ2-7; size: NA; V: TRBV29-1; CDR3: CSVAPGDEQYF; DNA: TGCAGCGTTGCCCCCGGGGACGAGCAGTACTTC
D: TRBD2; J: TRBJ2-1; size: NA; V: TRBV12-3/TRBV12-4; CDR3: CASSPRLAGQFF; DNA: TGTGCCAGCAGTCCAAGACTAGCGGGGCAGTTCTTC
D: TRBD1; J: TRBJ2-6; size: few; V: TRBV5-1; CDR3: CASGPGQEAGANVLTF; DNA: TGCGCCAGCGGGCCAGGACAGGAGGCCGGGGCCAACGTCCTGACTTTC
D: NA; J: TRBJ1-3; size: NA; V: TRBV7-9; CDR3: CASSLEQGSGNTIYF; DNA: TGTGCCAGCAGCTTAGAACAGGGCTCTGGAAACACCATATATTTT
D: TRBD1; J: TRBJ1-6; size: NA; V: TRBV7-9; CDR3: CASRLTGANSPLHF; DNA: TGTGCCAGCAGATTGACAGGGGCCAATTCACCCCTCCACTTT
D: TRBD1; J: TRBJ2-2; size: NA; V: TRBV10-3; CDR3: CAISGYRGTGELFF; DNA: TGTGCCATCAGTGGATACAGGGGAACCGGGGAGCTGTTTTTT
D: TRBD1; J: TRBJ1-2; size: NA; V: TRBV6-5; CDR3: CASDRDRGDYGYTF; DNA: TGTGCCAGTGACCGGGACAGGGGGGACTATGGCTACACCTTC